This TCR beta chain appears in the sequencing data of a study of beta chain features in type 1 diabetes. Sorting of CD4+ naive, central memory, regulatory and stem cell-like memory cells was performed via CD45RO/CCR7/CD25/CD127/CD95/CD27. Every isolated RNA sample was fully reverse transcribed, so sequencing captured expressed TCRB transcripts. It was found that naive, central memory and regulatory T cell samples averaged around 3.8 million reads. Libraries were prepared by immunoSEQ multiplex PCR; TCRdb keeps only in-frame clonotypes and omits some of them. Here the sample spans more than 300,000 clones, roughly an eighth being singletons. Comment on this clone: Its target is unknown.

V dropped 7 bases and J dropped 4 bases, with 11 bases sitting between them. CDR1 is SQVTM, CDR2 ANQGSEA, per germline. The CDR3 extends over 13 amino acids. Study-wide points: Healthy donors had naive, central memory and Treg TCRB repertoires that appeared less similar than those seen among patients. Shortening that was moderate but significant affected the TCRB CDR3s of Type 1 diabetes patients in all four CD4+ subsets. Cells with high TCR expression could be over-represented by cDNA sequencing.

The sample consisted of naive CD4+ T cells from blood. The V call is TRBV29-1, the J call TRBJ2-6; D is unresolved. The sequence was collected from a woman aged 18-30 years with type 1 diabetes. CDR3 coding DNA: TGCAGCGCTAGGAGCCCGGGGGCCAACGTCCTGACTTTC. Amino acid sequence: CSARSPGANVLTF.